These 31 T cell receptor beta chains originate from one sample sequenced in a study of Ad26.COV2.S vaccination and SARS-CoV-2 variants. The treatment was: 19 received Ad26.COV2.S at low or high dose, single or two shots; several received placebo; per-sample allocation not given. Day 63 after the first injection of vaccine or placebo was the sampling time. Libraries were prepared by immunoSEQ multiplex PCR; TCRdb keeps only in-frame clonotypes and omits some of them. The sample contains some 340,000 clones, approximately 86% of which appear only once. This specimen consisted of peripheral blood, obtained in a trial of Ad26.COV2.S vaccine versus placebo. These receptors were obtained from a person aged 18-60 years who received the Ad26.COV2.S COVID-19 vaccine or a placebo.

V is TRBV15 and J is TRBJ1-4; 7 bases map to TRBD1. Trimming cost V 4 bases and J 5 bases; bases outside gene matches: 7. The V gene's germline CDR1 is LNHNV and CDR2 YYDKDF (reference sequence). CDR3 size: 15 residues. CDR3 amino acids: CATSTQTGPNEKLFF. The CDR3 DNA reads as TGTGCCACCAGCACGCAGACAGGGCCCAATGAAAAACTGTTTTTT. The entire variable domain, with the rest obtained from reference TRBV15 and TRBJ1-4, is as follows: DAMVIQNPRYQVTQFGKPVTLSCSQTLNHNVMYWYQQKSSQAPKLLFHYYDKDFNNEADTPDNFQSRRPNTSFCFLDIRSPGLGDTAMYLCATSTQTGPNEKLFFGSGTQLSVL.

The rearrangement uses TRBV11-2 and TRBJ1-3; maybe TRBD1 (5 bases). The V gene's germline CDR1 is SGHAT and CDR2 FQNNGV. The CDR3 has 15 amino acids. V was clipped by 5 bases and J by 0 bases, with 11 bases between them. The DNA of the CDR3 is TGTGCCAGCAGCCAGGGACGAGTCTCTGGAAACACCATATATTTT. It is translated as CASSQGRVSGNTIYF.

CDR3 sequence: CASSLGGGLYNEQFF. The CDR3 coding sequence is TGTGCCAGCAGCTTAGGCGGGGGGCTGTACAATGAGCAGTTCTTC. The chain joins TRBV7-8 to TRBJ2-1, with TRBD2 matching 8 bases. Germline values: CDR1 SGHVS, CDR2 FQNEAQ. The V and J ends lost 1 base and 4 bases, in that order; junction bases with no gene match: 3. The CDR3 length is 15 residues.

This chain's CDR3 is CASSLQVYDEQFF. In nucleotides, the CDR3 is TGCGCCAGCAGCCTACAGGTTTACGATGAGCAGTTCTTC. The J gene is TRBJ2-1, the V gene TRBV5-1; possible D gene TRBD1, 5 bases. V lost 4 bases, J lost 8 bases, and 13 bases lay in between. Germline V lookup: CDR1 SGHRS, CDR2 YFSETQ. CDR3 length equals 13 residues.

J is TRBJ1-3 and V is TRBV24-1; tentatively, D is TRBD1 (6 bases). The V end was cut by 2 bases, the J end by 2 bases, with 12 bases between. The germline CDR1 and CDR2 sequences are KGHDR and SFDVKD. The CDR3 is 16 amino acids. CDR3 sequence (DNA): TGTGCCACCAGTGATTCGGGAGCAGGGGCTGGAAACACCATATATTTT. Its protein is CATSDSGAGAGNTIYF.

The V call is TRBV15, the J call TRBJ1-2; tentative D call: TRBD1 (5 bases). Trimming took off 1 base at V and 4 bases at J, with 16 bases between the two ends. The CDR3 contains 16 residues. Germline V gene lookup returns CDR1 LNHNV and CDR2 YYDKDF (reference sequence). CDR3 coding DNA: TGTGCCACCAGCAGAGTAATGACGACAGTCCCCTATGGCTACACCTTC. It yields the protein CATSRVMTTVPYGYTF.

The chain is built from TRBV11-2 and TRBJ1-4, with unresolved D. The length of the CDR3 is 12 residues. With 1 base removed from V and 11 bases from J, the gap between germline ends came to 8 bases. Germline CDR1 is SGHAT and CDR2 is FQNNGV. CDR3 amino acids: CASSLGSGKLFF. The CDR3 region has the DNA TGTGCCAGCAGCTTAGGAAGCGGGAAACTGTTTTTT.

The chain employs TRBV18 and TRBJ2-7, with a tentative D call TRBD2 (5 bases). Trimming left V 2 bases short and J 3 bases short, with 8 bases between. CDR1 is KGHSH, CDR2 LQKENI, per germline. The CDR3 runs 13 residues. The CDR3 DNA reads as TGTGCCAGCTCACCAGGCCGGGGCTACGAGCAGTACTTC. This encodes CASSPGRGYEQYF. The whole variable domain, remainder taken from reference TRBV18 and TRBJ2-7, is NAGVMQNPRHLVRRRGQEARLRCSPMKGHSHVYWYRQLPEEGLKFMVYLQKENIIDESGMPKERFSAEFPKEGPSILRIQQVVRGDSAAYFCASSPGRGYEQYFGPGTRLTVT.

The J gene is TRBJ1-1, the V gene TRBV7-2, with D unresolved. The CDR3 is made up of 13 amino acids. Per the germline V gene, CDR1 is SGHTA and CDR2 is FQGNSA. The V and J ends lost 1 base and 4 bases respectively, with 7 bases between them. DNA of the CDR3: TGTGCCAGCAGCTTAGAGGTGGTCACTGAAGCTTTCTTT. Its translation is CASSLEVVTEAFF.

The V gene is TRBV28, the J gene TRBJ1-4; D is unclear. V was shortened by 3 bases and J by 6 bases, with 17 bases between the two germline ends. The CDR3 consists of 16 residues. The germline gives CDR1 MDHEN, CDR2 SYDVKM. The CDR3 protein is CASSLAVTGWDEKLFF. CDR3 coding DNA: TGTGCCAGCAGTTTGGCCGTGACGGGGTGGGATGAAAAACTGTTTTTT.

Worth noting for this clone: Within the sample, other DNA sequences also encode this same CDR3. The chain links TRBV5-1 to TRBJ2-2, with D perhaps TRBD1 (6 bases). Per germline, CDR1 SGHRS and CDR2 YFSETQ. V lost 3 bases to trimming and J lost 1 base, with 10 bases between them. This CDR3 comprises 15 residues. CDR3 loop: CASSSGQLNTGELFF. The DNA of the CDR3 is TGCGCCAGCAGCTCAGGACAGCTGAACACCGGGGAGCTGTTTTTT.

This chain joins TRBV19 and TRBJ1-2; the match to TRBD1 covers 7 bases. The junction had 16 bases not matched to a gene; V was cut back by 3 bases and J by 0 bases. Germline V gene lookup returns CDR1 LNHDA and CDR2 SQIVND (reference sequence). This CDR3 comprises 19 residues. The CDR3: CASSITGQILFLPNYGYTF. CDR3 DNA: TGTGCCAGTAGTATTACGGGACAGATTTTATTTCTTCCTAACTATGGCTACACCTTC.

The V and J genes are TRBV7-9 and TRBJ1-1; 8 positions agree with TRBD1. The germline CDR1 and CDR2 sequences are SEHNR and FQNEAQ (reference sequence). Trimming took 10 bases from V and 5 from J; bases not matched to a gene: 15. The length of the CDR3 is 15 residues. The chain's CDR3 is CATESLDRGRTEAFF. The CDR3 nucleotides read TGTGCCACCGAGTCGTTAGACAGGGGAAGAACTGAAGCTTTCTTT.

This clone was counted a few times. The chain joins TRBV5-1 to TRBJ1-1, with D uncertain. Germline V CDR1 and CDR2: SGHRS, YFSETQ. This CDR3 contains 15 residues. Deletions cut 0 bases from V and 3 bases from J, with 12 bases between. The CDR3 coding sequence is TGCGCCAGCAGCTTGGCCGGTAACTCGTACACTGAAGCTTTCTTT. Residues: CASSLAGNSYTEAFF.

The gene calls are TRBV2 and TRBJ1-2; TRBD1 matches 7 bases. CDR3 size: 16 residues. V was clipped by 1 base and J by 2 bases; unmatched bases: 7. Germline V gives CDR1 SNHLY, CDR2 FYNNEI. The CDR3 DNA reads TGTGCCAGCAGTGAAGGACAGGGAACGAGGAACTATGGCTACACCTTC. Protein product: CASSEGQGTRNYGYTF.

This rearrangement joins TRBV2 to TRBJ1-2; maybe TRBD1 (5 bases). This CDR3 has 12 amino acids. In germline, CDR1 is SNHLY, CDR2 FYNNEI. V shed 11 bases and J shed 5 bases, with 15 bases lying between them. This chain's CDR3 is CASGTEPYGYTF. The CDR3 DNA is TGTGCCTCCGGGACTGAGCCTTATGGCTACACCTTC.

The rearrangement uses TRBV29-1 and TRBJ1-1, with D hard to call. Deletions cut 7 bases from V and 2 bases from J, with 23 bases between. Germline CDR1 SQVTM, CDR2 ANQGSEA. There are 16 residues in the CDR3. CDR3 sequence: CSAWRPGSSINTEAFF. The CDR3, as DNA: TGCAGCGCTTGGAGGCCCGGGTCCAGTATAAACACTGAAGCTTTCTTT. The whole variable domain, remainder taken from reference TRBV29-1 and TRBJ1-1, is SAVISQKPSRDICQRGTSLTIQCQVDSQVTMMFWYRQQPGQSLTLIATANQGSEATYESGFVIDKFPISRPNLTFSTLTVSNMSPEDSSIYLCSAWRPGSSINTEAFFGQGTRLTVV.

J is TRBJ2-3 and V is TRBV18; 10 bases map to TRBD2. Germline V lookup: CDR1 KGHSH, CDR2 LQKENI. CDR3 length equals 20 residues. V lost 0 bases to trimming and J lost 1 base; unmatched junction nucleotides: 13. This CDR3 is CASSPPRFSGGLSGTDTQYF. In DNA form, the CDR3 reads TGTGCCAGCTCACCACCTCGTTTTAGCGGGGGGCTGAGCGGCACAGATACGCAGTATTTT.

This clone appeared once. The J gene is TRBJ2-7, the V gene TRBV5-1; TRBD1 matches at 10 bases. V dropped 1 base and J dropped 12; count of bases not matched to a gene: 10. The CDR3 is made up of 14 amino acids. Germline loops: CDR1 SGHRS, CDR2 YFSETQ. The CDR3 sequence: CASSLRTDRGKRYF. CDR3 sequence (DNA): TGCGCCAGCAGCTTGAGGACGGACAGGGGGAAGCGGTACTTC. The entire variable domain, with the rest obtained from reference TRBV5-1 and TRBJ2-7, is as follows: KAGVTQTPRYLIKTRGQQVTLSCSPISGHRSVSWYQQTPGQGLQFLFEYFSETQRNKGNFPGRFSGRQFSNSRSEMNVSTLELGDSALYLCASSLRTDRGKRYFGPGTRLTVT.

The J gene is TRBJ2-7, the V gene TRBV28; 9 positions agree with TRBD1. After removal of 8 bases from V and 4 bases from J, the junction contained 12 bases not matched to a gene. Germline V gives CDR1 MDHEN, CDR2 SYDVKM. The CDR3 spans 15 residues. The CDR3 spells CASSAPGDRAYEQYF. In DNA, the CDR3 is TGTGCCAGCTCCGCCCCTGGGGACAGGGCTTACGAGCAGTACTTC.

The chain has TRBV5-4 and TRBJ2-1; D is ambiguous. Germline V lookup: CDR1 SGHNT, CDR2 YYREEE (reference sequence). The CDR3 contains 11 residues. V shed 0 bases and J shed 6 bases, with 1 base lying between them. DNA for the CDR3: TGTGCCAGCAGCTTGGGCAATGAGCAGTTCTTC. Protein: CASSLGNEQFF.

The chain is built from TRBV9 and TRBJ1-2; no reliable D call. This CDR3 has 14 residues. The germline CDR1 and CDR2 sequences are SGDLS and YYNGEE. Trimming stripped 1 base from V and 2 bases from J, with 9 bases between. The CDR3 nucleotides are TGTGCCAGCAGCGTATCGTCACAAAACTATGGCTACACCTTC. Translating it yields CASSVSSQNYGYTF.

This clone was seen a few times. J is TRBJ2-7 and V is TRBV7-2; D may be TRBD1 (6 bases). The germline V and J ends were trimmed by 5 bases and 1 base, with 12 bases remaining between them. Germline CDR1 is SGHTA and CDR2 is FQGNSA. The CDR3 has 14 residues. In DNA form, the CDR3 reads TGTGCCAGCAGCACAGCGACAGGATCCTACGAGCAGTACTTC. Its protein is CASSTATGSYEQYF.

With respect to this clone: At one boundary the junction diverges from the germline segment, which might be a read error. V gene TRBV3-1 (or the pseudogene TRBV3-2) combines with J gene TRBJ1-2; D ambiguous. This CDR3 has 14 amino acids. Germline V gene sequence: CDR1 LGHDT, CDR2 YNNKEL (reference sequence). As DNA, the CDR3 is TGTGCCAGCACCCAAGGAGGGTTTGACTATGGCTACACCTTC. Translation: CASTQGGFDYGYTF.

The genes are TRBV11-2 and TRBJ2-7; D remains unclear. V shed 0 bases and J shed 0 bases, with 9 bases lying between them. Germline-derived CDR1 and CDR2 are SGHAT and FQNNGV. The CDR3 has 15 residues. The CDR3 reads CASSLDPGPSYEQYF. As DNA, the CDR3 is TGTGCCAGCAGCTTAGACCCCGGACCCTCCTACGAGCAGTACTTC.

This sequence joins TRBV18 and TRBJ2-7; 9 bases line up with TRBD1. Trimming cost V 8 bases and J 5 bases; bases outside gene matches: 7. From germline, CDR1 is KGHSH and CDR2 LQKENI. CDR3 length: 13 amino acids. CDR3 in amino acids: CASTNRGRDEQYF. For the CDR3, the DNA is TGTGCCAGCACAAACAGGGGGCGGGACGAGCAGTACTTC.

V is TRBV5-6 and J is TRBJ1-1, with D possibly being TRBD1 (5 bases). The V end lost 0 bases, the J end lost 4 bases, and 13 bases lay between the germline ends. Germline CDR1 reads SGHDT; CDR2 reads YYEEEE. The CDR3 is made up of 15 amino acids. The DNA for the CDR3 is TGTGCCAGCAGCTTGGCCGTGGGAAGGGGCACTGAAGCTTTCTTT. Translating it yields CASSLAVGRGTEAFF.

This rearrangement joins TRBV6-5 to TRBJ1-4; the D is unclear. The germline V gene has CDR1 MNHEY and CDR2 SVGAGI. Trimming left V 0 bases short and J 6 bases short, with 11 bases between. The CDR3 is 15 amino acids. The CDR3 DNA reads TGTGCCAGCAGTTACTCTCTAGGGAGGGATGAAAAACTGTTTTTT. Translating it yields CASSYSLGRDEKLFF.

The chain couples TRBV2 to TRBJ1-2; 12 bases line up with TRBD1. V lost 6 bases to trimming and J lost 7 bases; unmatched junction nucleotides: 6. CDR3 size: 14 residues. Germline CDR1 SNHLY, CDR2 FYNNEI. CDR3 DNA sequence: TGTGCCAGCAGCGCAGTGGGACAGGGGGCTGGCTACACCTTC. It encodes CASSAVGQGAGYTF. Full variable domain (rest looked up from reference TRBV2 and TRBJ1-2): EPEVTQTPSHQVTQMGQEVILRCVPISNHLYFYWYRQILGQKVEFLVSFYNNEISEKSEIFDDQFSVERPDGSNFTLKIRSTKLEDSAMYFCASSAVGQGAGYTFGSGTRLTVV.

The rearrangement uses TRBV7-2 and TRBJ2-7, with a weak D call TRBD2 (7 bases). CDR1 SGHTA and CDR2 FQGNSA come from the germline V gene. This CDR3 region has 14 residues. V dropped 0 bases and J dropped 7 bases, with 13 bases sitting between them. The CDR3 sequence: CASSLAGGPEEQYF. The CDR3 DNA sequence: TGTGCCAGCAGCTTAGCGGGGGGGCCCGAAGAGCAGTACTTC.

The chain is built from TRBV5-1 and TRBJ2-1; D unclear. Trimming removed 0 bases from V and 7 bases from J, with 14 bases in between. The CDR3 runs 15 residues. CDR1 and CDR2 from the germline V gene are SGHRS and YFSETQ. CDR3 region: CASSLAKTGRNEQFF. CDR3 in DNA: TGCGCCAGCAGCTTGGCCAAAACGGGTCGAAATGAGCAGTTCTTC.